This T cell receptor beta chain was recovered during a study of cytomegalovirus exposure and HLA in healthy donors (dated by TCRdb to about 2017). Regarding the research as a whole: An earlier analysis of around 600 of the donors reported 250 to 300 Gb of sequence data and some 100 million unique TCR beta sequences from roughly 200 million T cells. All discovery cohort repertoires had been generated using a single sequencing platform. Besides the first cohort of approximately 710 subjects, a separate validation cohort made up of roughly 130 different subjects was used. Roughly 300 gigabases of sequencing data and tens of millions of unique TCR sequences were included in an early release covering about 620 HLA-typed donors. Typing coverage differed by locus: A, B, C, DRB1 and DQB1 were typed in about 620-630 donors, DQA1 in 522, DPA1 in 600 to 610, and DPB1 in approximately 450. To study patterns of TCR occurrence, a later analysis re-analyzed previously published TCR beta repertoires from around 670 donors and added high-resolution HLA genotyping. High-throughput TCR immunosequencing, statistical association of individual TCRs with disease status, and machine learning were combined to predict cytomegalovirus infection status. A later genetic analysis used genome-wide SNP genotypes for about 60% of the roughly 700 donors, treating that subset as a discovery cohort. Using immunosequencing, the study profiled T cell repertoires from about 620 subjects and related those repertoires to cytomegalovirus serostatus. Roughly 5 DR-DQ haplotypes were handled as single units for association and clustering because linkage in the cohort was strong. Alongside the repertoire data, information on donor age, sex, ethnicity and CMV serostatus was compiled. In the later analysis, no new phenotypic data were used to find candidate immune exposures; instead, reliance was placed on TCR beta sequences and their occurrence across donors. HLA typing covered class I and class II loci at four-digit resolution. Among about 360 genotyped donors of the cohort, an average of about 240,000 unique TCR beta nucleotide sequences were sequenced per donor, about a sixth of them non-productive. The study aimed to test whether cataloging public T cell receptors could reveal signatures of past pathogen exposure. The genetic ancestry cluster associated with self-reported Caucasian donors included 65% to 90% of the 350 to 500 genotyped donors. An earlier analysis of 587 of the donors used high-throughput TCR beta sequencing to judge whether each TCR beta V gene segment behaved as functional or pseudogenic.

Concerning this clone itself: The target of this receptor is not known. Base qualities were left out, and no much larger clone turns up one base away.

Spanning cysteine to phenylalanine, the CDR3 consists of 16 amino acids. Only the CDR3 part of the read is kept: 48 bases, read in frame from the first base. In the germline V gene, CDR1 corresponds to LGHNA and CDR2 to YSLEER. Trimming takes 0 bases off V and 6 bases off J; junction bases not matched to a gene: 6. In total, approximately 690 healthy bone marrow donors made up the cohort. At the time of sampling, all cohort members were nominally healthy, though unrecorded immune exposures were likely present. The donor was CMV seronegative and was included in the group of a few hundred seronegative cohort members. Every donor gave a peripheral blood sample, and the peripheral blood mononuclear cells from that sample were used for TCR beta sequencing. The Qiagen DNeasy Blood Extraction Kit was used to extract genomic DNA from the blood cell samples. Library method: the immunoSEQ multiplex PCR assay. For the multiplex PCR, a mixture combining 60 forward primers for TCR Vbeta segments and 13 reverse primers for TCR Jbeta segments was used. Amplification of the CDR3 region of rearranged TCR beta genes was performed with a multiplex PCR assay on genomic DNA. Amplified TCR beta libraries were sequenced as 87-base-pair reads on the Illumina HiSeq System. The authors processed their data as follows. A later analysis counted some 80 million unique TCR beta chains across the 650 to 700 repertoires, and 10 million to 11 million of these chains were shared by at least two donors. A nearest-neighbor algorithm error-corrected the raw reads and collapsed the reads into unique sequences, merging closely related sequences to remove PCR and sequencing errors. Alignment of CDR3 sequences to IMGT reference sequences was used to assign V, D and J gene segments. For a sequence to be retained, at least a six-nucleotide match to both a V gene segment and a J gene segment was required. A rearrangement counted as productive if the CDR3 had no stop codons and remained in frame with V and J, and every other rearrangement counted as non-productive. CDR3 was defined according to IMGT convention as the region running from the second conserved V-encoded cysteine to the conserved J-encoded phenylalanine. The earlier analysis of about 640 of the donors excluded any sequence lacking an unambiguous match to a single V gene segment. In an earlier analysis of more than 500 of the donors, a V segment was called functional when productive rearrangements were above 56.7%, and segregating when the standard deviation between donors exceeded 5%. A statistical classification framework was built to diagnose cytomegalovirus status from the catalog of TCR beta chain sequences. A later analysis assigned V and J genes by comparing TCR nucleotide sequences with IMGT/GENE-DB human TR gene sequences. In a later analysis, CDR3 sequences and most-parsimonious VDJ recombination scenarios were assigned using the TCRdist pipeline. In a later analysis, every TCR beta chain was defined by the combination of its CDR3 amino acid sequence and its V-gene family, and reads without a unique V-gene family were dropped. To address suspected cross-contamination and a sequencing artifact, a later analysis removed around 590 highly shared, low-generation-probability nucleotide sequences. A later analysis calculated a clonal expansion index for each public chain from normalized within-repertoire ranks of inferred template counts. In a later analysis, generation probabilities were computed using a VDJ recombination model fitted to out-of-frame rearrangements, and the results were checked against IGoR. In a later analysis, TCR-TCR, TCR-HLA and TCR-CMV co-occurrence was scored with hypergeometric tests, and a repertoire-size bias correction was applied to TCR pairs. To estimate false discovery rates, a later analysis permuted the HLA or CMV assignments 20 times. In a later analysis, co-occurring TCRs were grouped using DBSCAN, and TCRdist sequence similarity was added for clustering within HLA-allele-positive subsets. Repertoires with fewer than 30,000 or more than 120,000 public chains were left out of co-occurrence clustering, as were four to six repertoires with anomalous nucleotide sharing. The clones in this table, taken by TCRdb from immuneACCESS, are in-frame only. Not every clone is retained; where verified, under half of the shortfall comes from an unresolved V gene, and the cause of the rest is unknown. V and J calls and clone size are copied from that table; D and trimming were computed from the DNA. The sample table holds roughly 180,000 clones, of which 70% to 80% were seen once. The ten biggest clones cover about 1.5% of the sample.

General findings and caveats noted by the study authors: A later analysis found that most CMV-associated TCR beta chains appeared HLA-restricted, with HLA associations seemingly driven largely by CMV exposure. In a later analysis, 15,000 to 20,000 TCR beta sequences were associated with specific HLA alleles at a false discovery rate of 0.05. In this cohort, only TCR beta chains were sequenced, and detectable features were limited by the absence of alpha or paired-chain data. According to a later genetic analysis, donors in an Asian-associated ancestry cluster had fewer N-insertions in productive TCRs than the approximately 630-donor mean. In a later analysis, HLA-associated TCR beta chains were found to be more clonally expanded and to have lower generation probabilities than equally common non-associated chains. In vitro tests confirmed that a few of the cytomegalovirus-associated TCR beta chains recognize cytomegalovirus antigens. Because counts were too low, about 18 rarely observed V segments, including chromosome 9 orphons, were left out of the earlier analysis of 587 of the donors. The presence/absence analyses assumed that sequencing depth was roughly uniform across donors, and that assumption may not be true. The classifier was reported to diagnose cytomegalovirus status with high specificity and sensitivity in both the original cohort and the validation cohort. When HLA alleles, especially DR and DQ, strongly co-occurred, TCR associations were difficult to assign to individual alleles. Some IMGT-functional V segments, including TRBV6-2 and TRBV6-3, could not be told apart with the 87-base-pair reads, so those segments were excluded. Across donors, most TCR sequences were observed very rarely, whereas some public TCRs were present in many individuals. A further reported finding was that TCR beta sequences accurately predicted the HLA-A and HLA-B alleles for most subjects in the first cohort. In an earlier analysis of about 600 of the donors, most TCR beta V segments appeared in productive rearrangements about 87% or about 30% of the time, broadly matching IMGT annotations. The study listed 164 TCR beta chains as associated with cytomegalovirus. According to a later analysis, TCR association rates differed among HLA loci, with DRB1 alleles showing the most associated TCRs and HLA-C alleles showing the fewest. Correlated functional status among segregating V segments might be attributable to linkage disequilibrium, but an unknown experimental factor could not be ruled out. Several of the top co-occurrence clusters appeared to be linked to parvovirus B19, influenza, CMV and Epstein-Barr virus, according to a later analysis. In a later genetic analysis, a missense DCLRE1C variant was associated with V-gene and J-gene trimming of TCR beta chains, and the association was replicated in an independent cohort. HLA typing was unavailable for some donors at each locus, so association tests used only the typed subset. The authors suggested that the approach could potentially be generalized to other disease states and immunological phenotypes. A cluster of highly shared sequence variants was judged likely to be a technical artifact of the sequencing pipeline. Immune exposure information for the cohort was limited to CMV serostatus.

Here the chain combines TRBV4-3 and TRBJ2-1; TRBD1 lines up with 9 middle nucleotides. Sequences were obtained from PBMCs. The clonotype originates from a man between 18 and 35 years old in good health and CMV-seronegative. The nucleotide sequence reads TGCGCCAGCAGCCAAGATCATAGACAGGGGGGCAATGAGCAGTTCTTC. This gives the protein CASSQDHRQGGNEQFF.